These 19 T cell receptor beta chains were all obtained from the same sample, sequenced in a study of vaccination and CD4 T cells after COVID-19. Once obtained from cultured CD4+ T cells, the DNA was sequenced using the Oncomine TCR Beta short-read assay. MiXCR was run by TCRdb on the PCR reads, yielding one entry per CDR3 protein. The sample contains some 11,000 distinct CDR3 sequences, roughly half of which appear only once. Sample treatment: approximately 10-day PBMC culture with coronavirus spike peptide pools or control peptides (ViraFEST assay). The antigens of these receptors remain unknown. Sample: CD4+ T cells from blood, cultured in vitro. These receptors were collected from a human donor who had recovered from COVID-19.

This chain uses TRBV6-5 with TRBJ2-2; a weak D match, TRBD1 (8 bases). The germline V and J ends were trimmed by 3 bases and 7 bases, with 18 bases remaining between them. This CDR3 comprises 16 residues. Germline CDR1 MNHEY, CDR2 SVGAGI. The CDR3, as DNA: TGTGCCAGCAGTTATGGGGTGGGAGGGACAGGCGGGGAGCTGTTTTTT. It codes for CASSYGVGGTGGELFF.

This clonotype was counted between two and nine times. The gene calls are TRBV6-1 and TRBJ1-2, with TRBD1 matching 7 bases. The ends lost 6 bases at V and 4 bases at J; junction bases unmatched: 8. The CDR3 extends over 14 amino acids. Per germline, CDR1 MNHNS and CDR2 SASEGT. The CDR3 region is CASRPLDRSYGYTF. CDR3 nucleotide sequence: TGTGCCAGCAGGCCGTTGGACAGGTCCTATGGCTACACCTTC.

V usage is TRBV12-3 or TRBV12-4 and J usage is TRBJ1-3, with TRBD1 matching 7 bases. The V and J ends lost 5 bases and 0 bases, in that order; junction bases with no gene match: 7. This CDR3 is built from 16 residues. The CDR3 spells CASSRDRVASGNTIYF. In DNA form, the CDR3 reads TGTGCCAGCAGTCGAGACAGGGTTGCCTCTGGAAACACCATATATTTT.

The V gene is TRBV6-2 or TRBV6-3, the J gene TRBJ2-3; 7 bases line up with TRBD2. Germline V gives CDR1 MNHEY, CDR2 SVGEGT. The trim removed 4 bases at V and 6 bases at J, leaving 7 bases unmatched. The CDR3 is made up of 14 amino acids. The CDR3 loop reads CASSWTRSPDTQYF. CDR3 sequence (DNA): TGTGCCAGCAGTTGGACTAGATCTCCCGATACGCAGTATTTT.

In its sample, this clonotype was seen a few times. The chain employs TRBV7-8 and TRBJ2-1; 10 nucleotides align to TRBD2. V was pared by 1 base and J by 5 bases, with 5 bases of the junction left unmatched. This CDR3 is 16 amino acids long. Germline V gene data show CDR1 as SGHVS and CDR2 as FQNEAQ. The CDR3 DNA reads TGTGCCAGCAGCTTAGTTTCTAGCGGGGGTCACAATGAGCAGTTCTTC. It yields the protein CASSLVSSGGHNEQFF.

CDR3 bases: TGTGCCAGCACCCACGGGGGTCAGGGGGCTCCGCAGTACTTC. It translates to CASTHGGQGAPQYF. The V gene is TRBV6-1, the J gene TRBJ2-7; 8 nucleotides align to TRBD1. CDR1 is MNHNS, CDR2 SASEGT, per germline. V trimming: 7 bases; J trimming: 9 bases; junction bases outside the gene matches: 14. This CDR3 region has 14 residues.

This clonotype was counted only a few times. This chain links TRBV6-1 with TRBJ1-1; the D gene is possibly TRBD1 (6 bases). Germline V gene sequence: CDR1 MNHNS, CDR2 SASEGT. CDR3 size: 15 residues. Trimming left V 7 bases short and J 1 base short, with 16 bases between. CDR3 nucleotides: TGTGCCAGCATCCCTTTCGACAGGCCGAACACTGAAGCTTTCTTT. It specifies CASIPFDRPNTEAFF.

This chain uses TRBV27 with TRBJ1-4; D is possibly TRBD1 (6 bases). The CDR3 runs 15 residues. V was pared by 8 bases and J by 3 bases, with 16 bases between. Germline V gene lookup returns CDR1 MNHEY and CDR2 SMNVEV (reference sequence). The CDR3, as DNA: TGTGCCAGCGCCCGGGGGGGCACGGCTAATGAAAAACTGTTTTTT. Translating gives CASARGGTANEKLFF.

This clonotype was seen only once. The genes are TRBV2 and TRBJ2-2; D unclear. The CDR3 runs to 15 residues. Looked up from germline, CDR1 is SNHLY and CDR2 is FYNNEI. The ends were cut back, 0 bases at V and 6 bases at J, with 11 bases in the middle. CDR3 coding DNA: TGTGCCAGCAGTGAAGCGGCAGTGGCGGCCGGGGAGCTGTTTTTT. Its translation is CASSEAAVAAGELFF.

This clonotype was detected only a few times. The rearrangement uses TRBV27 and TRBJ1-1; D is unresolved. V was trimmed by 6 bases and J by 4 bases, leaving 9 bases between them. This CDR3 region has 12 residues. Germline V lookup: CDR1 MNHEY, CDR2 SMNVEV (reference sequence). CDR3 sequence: CASRTPGTEAFF. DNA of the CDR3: TGTGCCAGCAGAACACCGGGCACTGAAGCTTTCTTT.

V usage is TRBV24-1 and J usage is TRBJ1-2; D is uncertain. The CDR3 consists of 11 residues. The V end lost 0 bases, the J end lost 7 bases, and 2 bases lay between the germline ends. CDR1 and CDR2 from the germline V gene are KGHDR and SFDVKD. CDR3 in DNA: TGTGCCACCAGTGATTTGGTTGGCTACACCTTC. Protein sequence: CATSDLVGYTF.

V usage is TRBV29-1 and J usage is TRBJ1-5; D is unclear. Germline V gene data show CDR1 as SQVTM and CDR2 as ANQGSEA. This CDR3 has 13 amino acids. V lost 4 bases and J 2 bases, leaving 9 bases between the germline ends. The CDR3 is CSVVVAGNQPQHF. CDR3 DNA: TGCAGCGTTGTCGTCGCAGGCAATCAGCCCCAGCATTTT.

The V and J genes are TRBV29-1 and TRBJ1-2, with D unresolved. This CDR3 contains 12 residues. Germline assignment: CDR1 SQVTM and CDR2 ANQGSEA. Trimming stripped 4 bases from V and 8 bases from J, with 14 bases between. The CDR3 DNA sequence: TGCAGCGTTGCTTCGTTGAGGGAGGGCTACACCTTC. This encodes CSVASLREGYTF.

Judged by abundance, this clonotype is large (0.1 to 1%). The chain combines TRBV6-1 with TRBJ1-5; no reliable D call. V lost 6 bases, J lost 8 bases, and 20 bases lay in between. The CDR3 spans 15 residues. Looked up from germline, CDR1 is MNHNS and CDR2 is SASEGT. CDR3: CASSARAQPGEPQHF. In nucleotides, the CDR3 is TGTGCCAGCAGCGCTAGGGCCCAACCAGGCGAGCCCCAGCATTTT.

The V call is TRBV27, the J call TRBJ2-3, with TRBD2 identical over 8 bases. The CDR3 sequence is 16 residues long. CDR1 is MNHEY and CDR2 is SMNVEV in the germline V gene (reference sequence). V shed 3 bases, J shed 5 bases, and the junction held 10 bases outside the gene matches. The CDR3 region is CASSLFLAGGGDTQYF. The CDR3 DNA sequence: TGTGCCAGCAGTTTGTTCCTTGCGGGAGGTGGAGATACGCAGTATTTT.

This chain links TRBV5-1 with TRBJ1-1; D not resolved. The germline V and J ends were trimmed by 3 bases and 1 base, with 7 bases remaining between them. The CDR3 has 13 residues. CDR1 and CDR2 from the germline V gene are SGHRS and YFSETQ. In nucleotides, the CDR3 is TGCGCCAGCAGCTCCCGCGAGAACACTGAAGCTTTCTTT. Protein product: CASSSRENTEAFF.

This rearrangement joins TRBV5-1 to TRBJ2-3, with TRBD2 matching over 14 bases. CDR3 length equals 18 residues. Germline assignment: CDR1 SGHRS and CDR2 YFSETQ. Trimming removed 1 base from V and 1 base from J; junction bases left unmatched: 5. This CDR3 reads CASSLWGLAGDGTDTQYF. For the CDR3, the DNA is TGCGCCAGCAGCTTGTGGGGACTAGCGGGGGACGGCACAGATACGCAGTATTTT.

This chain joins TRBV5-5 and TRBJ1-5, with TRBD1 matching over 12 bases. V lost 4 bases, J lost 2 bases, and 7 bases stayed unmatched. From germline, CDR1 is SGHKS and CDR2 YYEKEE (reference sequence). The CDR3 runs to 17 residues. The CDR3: CASSDGTGGSGNQPQHF. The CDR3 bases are TGTGCCAGCAGCGACGGGACAGGGGGCTCGGGCAATCAGCCCCAGCATTTT.

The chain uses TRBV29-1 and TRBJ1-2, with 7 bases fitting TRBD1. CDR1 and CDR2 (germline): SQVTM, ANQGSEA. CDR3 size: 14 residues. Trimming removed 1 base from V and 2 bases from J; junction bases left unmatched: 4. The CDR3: CSVEGSRGNYGYTF. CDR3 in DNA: TGCAGCGTTGAAGGATCCAGGGGGAACTATGGCTACACCTTC.